The clone carrying this TCR beta chain appeared many times. Its antigen is undetermined. This entry is derived from a study of blood T cells in healthy people across ages. General study findings and limits: The unknown donor CMV status may have confounded expanded clonotype changes. More naive CD4+ cells and higher diversity marked long-lived donors relative to aged donors.

A second PCR, run for about 7 to 11 cycles, used a sample-barcoded 5' primer plus a J-beta primer mix. TCRdb reanalysed the 5' RACE reads using MiXCR and keeps one entry per CDR3 protein. This sample carries 650,000 to 700,000 distinct CDR3 sequences, over 40% of them seen once, and the ten largest clones take approximately 13%. Between the trimmed V and J ends, which lost 2 bases and 9 bases, there was a span of 23 bases. This CDR3 has 17 residues. CDR1 KGHSH and CDR2 LQKENI come from the germline V gene. The sequencing input was blood. This chain links TRBV18 with TRBJ2-1, with D perhaps matching TRBD1 (5 bases). This sequence originates from a woman older than 75 in good health. The DNA of the CDR3 is TGTGCCAGCTCACCAGGGAAAGGGGCCACGACCCTCGGTGAGCAGTTCTTC. Protein: CASSPGKGATTLGEQFF.